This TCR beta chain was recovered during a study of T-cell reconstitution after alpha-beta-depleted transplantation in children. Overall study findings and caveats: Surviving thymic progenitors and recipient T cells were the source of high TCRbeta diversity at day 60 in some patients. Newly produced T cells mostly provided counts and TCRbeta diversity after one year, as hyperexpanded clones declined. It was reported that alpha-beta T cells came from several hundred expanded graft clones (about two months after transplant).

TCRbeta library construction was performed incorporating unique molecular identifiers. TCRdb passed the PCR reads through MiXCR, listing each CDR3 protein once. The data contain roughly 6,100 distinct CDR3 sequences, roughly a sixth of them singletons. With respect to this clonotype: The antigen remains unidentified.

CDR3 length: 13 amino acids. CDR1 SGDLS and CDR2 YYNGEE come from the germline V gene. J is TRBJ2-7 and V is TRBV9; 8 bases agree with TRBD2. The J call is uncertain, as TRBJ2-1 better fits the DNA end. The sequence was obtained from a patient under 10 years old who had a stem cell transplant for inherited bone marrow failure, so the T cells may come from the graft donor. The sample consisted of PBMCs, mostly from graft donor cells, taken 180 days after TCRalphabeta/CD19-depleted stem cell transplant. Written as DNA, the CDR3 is TGTGCCAGCAGCGGGACTAGCCTCCATGAGCAGTTCTTC. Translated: CASSGTSLHEQFF.